These 13 T cell receptor beta chains were sequenced from one sample in a study of cytomegalovirus exposure and HLA in healthy donors. PCR primers comprised 60 Vbeta and 13 Jbeta primers. The assay was immunoSEQ multiplex PCR, and TCRdb's table has in-frame clones only and misses some. This sample yields approximately 150,000 clones, of which almost 80% are seen a single time; about 9.1% belongs to the top ten. Sequencing input: PBMCs. The receptors originated from a man between 18 and 35 years old in good health and CMV-seropositive.

The table lists this clone with a few counts. This rearrangement joins TRBV4-2 to TRBJ1-3, with D unclear. The CDR3 is 15 residues long. Germline CDR1 reads LGHNA; CDR2 reads YNFKEQ. V lost 0 bases to trimming and J lost 0 bases, with 6 bases between them. The DNA of the CDR3 is TGTGCCAGCAGCCAAGATAGAACCTCTGGAAACACCATATATTTT. Its translation: CASSQDRTSGNTIYF.

The gene calls are TRBV5-8 and TRBJ1-2; TRBD1 matches 7 bases. CDR1 and CDR2 from the germline V gene are SGHTS and YDEGEE. V shed 7 bases and J 3 bases; nucleotides not matched to a gene: 9. The CDR3 covers 14 residues. The CDR3: CASGRQGEYYGYTF. CDR3 bases: TGTGCCAGCGGCCGCCAGGGGGAATACTATGGCTACACCTTC.

V is TRBV25-1 and J is TRBJ1-2; TRBD1 is a possible D gene (5 bases). V was clipped by 8 bases and J by 8 bases, with 12 bases between them. This CDR3 contains 11 residues. Germline loops: CDR1 MGHDK, CDR2 SYGVNS. The DNA of the CDR3 is TGTGCCAGCGGGGGGAGGCGGGGCTACACCTTC. It encodes CASGGRRGYTF.

This chain joins TRBV5-1 and TRBJ2-7; 7 bases align to TRBD2. The CDR3 contains 14 residues. CDR1 SGHRS and CDR2 YFSETQ come from the germline V gene. After removal of 4 bases from V and 3 bases from J, the junction contained 7 bases not matched to a gene. CDR3 sequence: CASSATSDHYEQYF. CDR3 nucleotides: TGCGCCAGCAGCGCCACTAGCGACCACTACGAGCAGTACTTC.

This sequence joins TRBV2 and TRBJ2-5; TRBD2 agrees at 8 bases. The CDR3 runs 15 residues. With 4 bases clipped from V and 5 bases from J, the junction kept 9 bases outside the gene matches. Germline loops: CDR1 SNHLY, CDR2 FYNNEI. The CDR3 spells CASSGSAGDWETQYF. The DNA of the CDR3 is TGTGCCAGCAGTGGCTCAGCGGGAGATTGGGAGACCCAGTACTTC.

The rearrangement uses TRBV7-9 and TRBJ2-7, with D possibly TRBD2 on 7 matching bases. Germline V CDR1 and CDR2: SEHNR, FQNEAQ (reference sequence). V lost 0 bases to trimming and J lost 0 bases, with 21 bases between them. This CDR3 is 19 amino acids long. As DNA, the CDR3 is TGTGCCAGCAGCTTAGCAGGACTAGTGGGGGCCAAAAGCTCCTACGAGCAGTACTTC. This codes for CASSLAGLVGAKSSYEQYF.

This chain uses TRBV19 with TRBJ1-4; no definite D call. The germline V and J ends were trimmed by 0 bases and 4 bases, with 12 bases remaining between them. The length of the CDR3 is 16 residues. CDR1 is LNHDA and CDR2 is SQIVND in the germline V gene (reference sequence). The CDR3 is CASSIDLNGVNEKLFF. CDR3 DNA: TGTGCCAGTAGTATAGATTTAAATGGAGTTAATGAAAAACTGTTTTTT.

The chain uses TRBV27 and TRBJ1-3, with D tentatively TRBD1 (5 bases). V lost 6 bases and J lost 0, with 18 bases in between. CDR3 length: 17 amino acids. Germline CDR1 reads MNHEY; CDR2 reads SMNVEV (reference sequence). The chain's CDR3 is CASSIWGPEPSGNTIYF. Written as DNA, the CDR3 is TGTGCCAGCAGCATTTGGGGCCCAGAGCCCTCTGGAAACACCATATATTTT.

This chain links TRBV21-1 with TRBJ2-2; the table's D call of TRBD2 was not tested on the DNA. TRBV21-1 is flagged as a pseudogene. The CDR3 spans 17 residues. In nucleotides, the CDR3 is TGTGCCAGCAGCAAAGCTACTGAGCCCCCGAACACCGGGGAGCTGTTTTTT. Translating gives CASSKATEPPNTGELFF.

This clone came up once. V usage is TRBV18 and J usage is TRBJ2-7; D gene unclear. The ends were cut back, 3 bases at V and 5 bases at J, with 8 bases in the middle. The CDR3 is made up of 12 amino acids. CDR1 is KGHSH and CDR2 is LQKENI in the germline V gene. CDR3 DNA: TGTGCCAGCTCACCGTTGAGAAACGAGCAGTACTTC. Its protein product is CASSPLRNEQYF.

The rearrangement uses TRBV19 and TRBJ1-2; tentatively, D is TRBD1 (5 bases). V dropped 6 bases and J dropped 8 bases, with 13 bases sitting between them. The CDR3 is 12 residues long. Germline lookup yields CDR1 LNHDA and CDR2 SQIVND (reference sequence). CDR3 nucleotides: TGTGCCAGTAGCAATGCAGGGTACGGCTACACCTTC. This codes for CASSNAGYGYTF.

V gene TRBV4-1 combines with J gene TRBJ2-7; 9 positions agree with TRBD1. J was trimmed by 6 bases and V by 4 bases; bases with no gene match: 13. This CDR3 region has 16 residues. The germline CDR1 and CDR2 sequences are MGHRA and YSYEKL. This CDR3 is CASSPLPGQGEIEQYF. CDR3 nucleotides: TGCGCCAGCAGCCCCCTACCGGGACAGGGTGAGATCGAGCAGTACTTC.

This chain connects TRBV6-1 to TRBJ2-3; maybe TRBD2 (6 bases). CDR3 length: 13 amino acids. The V gene lost 10 bases and the J gene lost 2 bases, with 13 bases spanning the gap. Germline V gene lookup returns CDR1 MNHNS and CDR2 SASEGT. The CDR3 sequence is CATYGRNTDTQYF. The DNA for the CDR3 is TGTGCCACCTACGGGAGAAACACAGATACGCAGTATTTT.